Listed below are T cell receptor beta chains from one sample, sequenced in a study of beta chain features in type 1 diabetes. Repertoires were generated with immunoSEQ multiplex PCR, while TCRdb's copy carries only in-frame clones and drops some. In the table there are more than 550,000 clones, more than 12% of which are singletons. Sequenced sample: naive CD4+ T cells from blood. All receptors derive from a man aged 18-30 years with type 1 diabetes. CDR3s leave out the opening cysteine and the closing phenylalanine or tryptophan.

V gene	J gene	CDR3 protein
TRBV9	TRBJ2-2	ASRGTGFFGELF
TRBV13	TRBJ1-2	ASSSTRDRSNYGYT
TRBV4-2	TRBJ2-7	ASSQTRESEQY
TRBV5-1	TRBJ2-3	ASSWVSTDTQY
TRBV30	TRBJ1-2	AWRYGHQYGYT
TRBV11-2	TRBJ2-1	ASSLGRLSYNEQF
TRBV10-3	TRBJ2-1	AISPSWGGSYNEQF
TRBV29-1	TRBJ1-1	SVGVGDRVGTEAF
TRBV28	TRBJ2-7	ASSLTAYEQY
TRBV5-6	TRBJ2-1	ASSFREGSNEQF
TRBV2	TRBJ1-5	ASSEALRTARNQPQH
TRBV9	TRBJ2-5	ASSAGLAGVARETQY
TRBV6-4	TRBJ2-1	ASRRVNGEQF
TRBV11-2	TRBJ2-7	ASSLDRSAYEQY
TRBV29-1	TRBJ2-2	TVQGITGELF